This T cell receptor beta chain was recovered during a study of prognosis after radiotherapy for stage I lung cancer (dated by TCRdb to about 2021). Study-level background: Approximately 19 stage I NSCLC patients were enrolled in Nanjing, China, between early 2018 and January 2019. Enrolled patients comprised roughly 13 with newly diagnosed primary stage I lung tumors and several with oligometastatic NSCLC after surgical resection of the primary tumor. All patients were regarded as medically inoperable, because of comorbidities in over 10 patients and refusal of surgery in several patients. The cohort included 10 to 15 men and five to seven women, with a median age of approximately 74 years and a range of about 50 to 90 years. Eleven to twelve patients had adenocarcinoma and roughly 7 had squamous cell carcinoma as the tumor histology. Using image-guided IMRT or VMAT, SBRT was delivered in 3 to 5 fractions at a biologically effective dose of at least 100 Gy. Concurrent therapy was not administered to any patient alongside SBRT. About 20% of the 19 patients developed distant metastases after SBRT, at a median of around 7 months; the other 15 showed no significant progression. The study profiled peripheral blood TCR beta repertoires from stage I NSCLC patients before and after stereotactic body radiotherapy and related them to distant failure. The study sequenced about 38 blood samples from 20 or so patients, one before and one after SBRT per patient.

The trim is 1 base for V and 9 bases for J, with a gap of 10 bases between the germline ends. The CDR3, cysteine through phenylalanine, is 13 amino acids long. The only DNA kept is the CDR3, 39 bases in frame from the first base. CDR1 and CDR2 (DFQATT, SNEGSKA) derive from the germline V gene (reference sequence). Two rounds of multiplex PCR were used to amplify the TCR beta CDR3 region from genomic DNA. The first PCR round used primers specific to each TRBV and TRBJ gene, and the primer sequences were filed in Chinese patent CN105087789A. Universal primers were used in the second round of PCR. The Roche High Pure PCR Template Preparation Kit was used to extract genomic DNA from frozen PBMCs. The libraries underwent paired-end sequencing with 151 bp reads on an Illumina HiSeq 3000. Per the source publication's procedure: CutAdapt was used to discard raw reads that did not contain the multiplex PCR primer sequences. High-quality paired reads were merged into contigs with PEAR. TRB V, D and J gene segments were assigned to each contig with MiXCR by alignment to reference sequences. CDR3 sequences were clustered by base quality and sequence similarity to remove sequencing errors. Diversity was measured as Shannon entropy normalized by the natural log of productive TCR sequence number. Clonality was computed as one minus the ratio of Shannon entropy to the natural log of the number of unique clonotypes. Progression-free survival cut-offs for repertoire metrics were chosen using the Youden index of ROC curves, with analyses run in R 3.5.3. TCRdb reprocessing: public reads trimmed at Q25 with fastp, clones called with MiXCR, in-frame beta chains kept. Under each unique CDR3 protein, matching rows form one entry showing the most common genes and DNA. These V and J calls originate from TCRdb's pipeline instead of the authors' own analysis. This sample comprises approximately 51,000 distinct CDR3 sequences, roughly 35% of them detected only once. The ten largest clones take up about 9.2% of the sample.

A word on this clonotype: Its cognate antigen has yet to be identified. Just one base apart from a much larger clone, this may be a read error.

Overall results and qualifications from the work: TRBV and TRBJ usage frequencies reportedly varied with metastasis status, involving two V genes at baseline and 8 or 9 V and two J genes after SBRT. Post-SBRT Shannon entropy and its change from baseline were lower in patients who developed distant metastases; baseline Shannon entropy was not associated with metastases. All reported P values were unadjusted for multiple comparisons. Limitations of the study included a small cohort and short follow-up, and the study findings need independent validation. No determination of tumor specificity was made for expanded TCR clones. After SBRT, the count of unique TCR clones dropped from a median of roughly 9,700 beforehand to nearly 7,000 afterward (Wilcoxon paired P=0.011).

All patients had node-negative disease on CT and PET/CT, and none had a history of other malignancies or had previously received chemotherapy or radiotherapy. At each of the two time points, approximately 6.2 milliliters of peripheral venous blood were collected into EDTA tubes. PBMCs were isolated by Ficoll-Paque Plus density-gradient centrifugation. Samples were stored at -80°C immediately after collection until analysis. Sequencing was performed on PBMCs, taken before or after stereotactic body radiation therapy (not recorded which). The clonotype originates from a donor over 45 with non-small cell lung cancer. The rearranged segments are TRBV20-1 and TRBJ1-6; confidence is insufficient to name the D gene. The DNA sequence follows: TGCAGTGCTAGAGGGGTGGAGGGTTCACCCCTCCACTTT. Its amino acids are CSARGVEGSPLHF.